This T cell receptor (beta chain) came from a study of high-grade serous ovarian cancer treatment subgroups (dated by TCRdb to 2020 to 2023). Concerning the study at large: Sequencing yielded a mean of 14,192 reads and more than 6,000 unique TCR beta rearrangements per sample. One primary tumor sample and two metastatic tumor samples were contributed by each patient, so that some 96 samples were obtained in total. The roughly 30-patient cohort included ten or so patients with no residual disease after primary surgery (R0), ten or so excellent NACT responders, and ten or so poor NACT responders. Under a laparoscopic triage algorithm, patients with high-grade serous ovarian cancer were grouped by complete gross resection or by neoadjuvant chemotherapy response, and the study profiled the TCR beta repertoires of these patients. What the study reported, not specific to this receptor: Because bulk tumor TCR sequencing provided no spatial information, insight into HGSC tumor complexity and diversity was limited. TCR repertoire analyses focused on CDR3; CDR1 and CDR2 were not analyzed. TCR clonal relatedness was found to be positively correlated with neoantigen level and, by trend, with copy number variation and mutation load derived from whole-genome sequencing. Repertoire similarity between tumors from the same patient ranged from about 0.1 to 0.8, while tumors from different patients showed almost no similarity.

Tumor samples were obtained before definitive surgery or chemotherapy. Genomic DNA was extracted by the MD Anderson Biospecimen Extraction Resource, and TCR sequencing was done by the MD Anderson Cancer Genomics Laboratory. The germline V gene encodes CDR1 SGHTA and CDR2 FQGNSA. V drops 2 bases and J drops 7 bases, leaving 30 bases in between. Reading from cysteine to phenylalanine, the CDR3 counts 19 amino acids. Here the CDR3 DNA is all that survives: 57 bases in frame from base 1. Of note for this clone: The specificity of this receptor is unknown. The input lacks base qualities; no much larger clone sits a single base away.

High-throughput TCR profiling via ImmunoSEQ was performed on the approximately 82 tumor samples. Processing in the source paper ran as follows. Richness (unique productive sequences), clonality, evenness and relatedness were included as repertoire diversity metrics, and similarity between samples was assessed with the Bhattacharyya coefficient. In a sensitivity analysis, TCRs with fewer than two reads were excluded, and consistent conclusions were obtained. TCRdb's version of the immuneACCESS table is confined to in-frame rearrangements and falls short of the full clone set. An unresolved V gene accounts for under half of the shortfall where checked; the remainder is of unknown origin. D and trimming come from the DNA, and the V and J calls and clone size come from that table. A total of around 37,000 clones appear in this sample, 75% to 85% of them only once. The leading ten clones occupy approximately 3.1% of the sample.

The sample consisted of tumor tissue. The receptor was isolated from a human donor with high-grade serous ovarian cancer. The chain is encoded by TRBV7-2 joined to TRBJ2-7; no D gene call is confident. This receptor carries the CDR3 CASSLRGRFTLRSRSEQYF. The nucleotides read TGTGCCAGCAGCTTACGAGGCAGGTTCACCCTTAGAAGTCGGTCAGAGCAGTACTTC.